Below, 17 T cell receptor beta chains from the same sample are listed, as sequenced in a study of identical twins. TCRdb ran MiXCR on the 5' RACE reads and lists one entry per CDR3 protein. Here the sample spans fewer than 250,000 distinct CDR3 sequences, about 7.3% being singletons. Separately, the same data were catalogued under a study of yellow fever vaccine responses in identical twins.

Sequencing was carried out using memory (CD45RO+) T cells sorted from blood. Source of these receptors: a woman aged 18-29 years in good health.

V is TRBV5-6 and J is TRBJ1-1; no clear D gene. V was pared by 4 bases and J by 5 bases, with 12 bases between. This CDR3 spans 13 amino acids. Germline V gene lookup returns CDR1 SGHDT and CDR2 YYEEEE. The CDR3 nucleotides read TGTGCCAGCAGCGCTCTTGGGAGGACTGAAGCTTTCTTT. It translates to CASSALGRTEAFF.

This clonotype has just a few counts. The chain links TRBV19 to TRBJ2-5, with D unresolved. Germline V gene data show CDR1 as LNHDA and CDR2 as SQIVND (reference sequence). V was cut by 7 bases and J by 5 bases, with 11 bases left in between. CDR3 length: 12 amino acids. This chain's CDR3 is CASNEVGETQYF. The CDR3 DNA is TGTGCCAGTAACGAGGTCGGGGAGACCCAGTACTTC.

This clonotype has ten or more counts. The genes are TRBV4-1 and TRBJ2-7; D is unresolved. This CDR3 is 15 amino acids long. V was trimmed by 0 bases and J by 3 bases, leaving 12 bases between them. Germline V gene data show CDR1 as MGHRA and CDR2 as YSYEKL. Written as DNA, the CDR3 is TGCGCCAGCAGCCAAGATCTAGGTGATATCTACGAGCAGTACGTC. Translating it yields CASSQDLGDIYEQYV.

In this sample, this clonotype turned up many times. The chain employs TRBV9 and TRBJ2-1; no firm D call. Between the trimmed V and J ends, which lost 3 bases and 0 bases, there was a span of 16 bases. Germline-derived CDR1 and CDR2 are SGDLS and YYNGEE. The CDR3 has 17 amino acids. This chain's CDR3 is CASSASPTISSYNEQFF. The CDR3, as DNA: TGTGCCAGCAGCGCTTCTCCCACCATTAGCTCCTACAATGAGCAGTTCTTC.

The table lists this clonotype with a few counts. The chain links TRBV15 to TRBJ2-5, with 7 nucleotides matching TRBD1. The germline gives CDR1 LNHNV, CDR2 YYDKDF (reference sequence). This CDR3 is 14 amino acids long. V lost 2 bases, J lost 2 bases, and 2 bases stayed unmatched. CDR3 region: CATSRPGGQETQYF. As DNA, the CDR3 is TGTGCCACCAGCAGACCAGGGGGACAAGAGACCCAGTACTTC.

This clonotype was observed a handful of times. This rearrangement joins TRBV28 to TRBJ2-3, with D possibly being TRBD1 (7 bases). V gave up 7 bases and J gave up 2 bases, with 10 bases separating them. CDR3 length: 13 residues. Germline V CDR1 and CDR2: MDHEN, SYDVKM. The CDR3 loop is CASTGGNTDTQYF. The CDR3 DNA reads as TGTGCCAGCACAGGGGGGAACACAGATACGCAGTATTTT. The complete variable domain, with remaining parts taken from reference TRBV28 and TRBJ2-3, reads DVKVTQSSRYLVKRTGEKVFLECVQDMDHENMFWYRQDPGLGLRLIYFSYDVKMKEKGDIPEGYSVSREKKERFSLILESASTNQTSMYLCASTGGNTDTQYFGPGTRLTVL.

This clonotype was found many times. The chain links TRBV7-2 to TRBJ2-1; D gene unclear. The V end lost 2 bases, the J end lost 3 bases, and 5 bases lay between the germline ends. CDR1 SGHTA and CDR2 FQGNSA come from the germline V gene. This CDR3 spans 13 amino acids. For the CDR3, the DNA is TGTGCCAGCAGCTTATCCCTCTACAATGAGCAGTTCTTC. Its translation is CASSLSLYNEQFF.

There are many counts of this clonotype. The chain's CDR3 is CASSHGQVNTEAFF. The DNA for the CDR3 is TGTGCCAGCAGCCATGGACAGGTGAACACTGAAGCTTTCTTT. The rearrangement joins TRBV9 to TRBJ1-1, with 7 bases that match TRBD1. CDR3 size: 14 residues. V shed 4 bases, J shed 0 bases, and the junction held 3 bases outside the gene matches. Germline assignment: CDR1 SGDLS and CDR2 YYNGEE.

The CDR3 sequence: CASSYTGSPEKLFF. As DNA, the CDR3 is TGTGCCAGCAGTTACACAGGGAGCCCGGAAAAACTGTTTTTT. The J gene is TRBJ1-4, the V gene TRBV3-1, with D possibly matching TRBD1 (6 bases). The CDR3 is made up of 14 amino acids. Germline V CDR1 and CDR2: LGHDT, YNNKEL (reference sequence). With 6 bases removed from V and 8 bases from J, the gap between germline ends came to 16 bases.

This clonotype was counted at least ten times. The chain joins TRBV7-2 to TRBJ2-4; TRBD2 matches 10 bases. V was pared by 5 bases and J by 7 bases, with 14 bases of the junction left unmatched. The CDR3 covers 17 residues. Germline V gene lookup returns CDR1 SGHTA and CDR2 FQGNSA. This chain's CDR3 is CASSPTGTSVISNIQYF. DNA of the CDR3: TGTGCCAGCAGCCCCACCGGGACTAGCGTTATTAGCAACATTCAGTACTTC.

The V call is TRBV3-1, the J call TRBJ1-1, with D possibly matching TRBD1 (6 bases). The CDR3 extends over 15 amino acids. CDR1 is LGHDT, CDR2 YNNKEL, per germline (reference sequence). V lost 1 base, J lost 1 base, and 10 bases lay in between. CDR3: CASSQGGPQNTEAFF. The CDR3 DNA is TGTGCCAGCAGCCAAGGGGGGCCACAGAACACTGAAGCTTTCTTT.

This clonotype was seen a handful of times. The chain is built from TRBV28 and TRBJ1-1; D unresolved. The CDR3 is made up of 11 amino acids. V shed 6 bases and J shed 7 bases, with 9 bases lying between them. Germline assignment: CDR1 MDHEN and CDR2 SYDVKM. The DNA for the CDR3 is TGTGCCAGCAGAACACAAATTGAAGCTTTCTTT. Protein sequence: CASRTQIEAFF.

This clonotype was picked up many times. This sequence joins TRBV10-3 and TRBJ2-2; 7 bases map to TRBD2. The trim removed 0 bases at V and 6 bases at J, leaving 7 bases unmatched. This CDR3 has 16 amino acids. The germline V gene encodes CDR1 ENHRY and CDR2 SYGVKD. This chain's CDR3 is CAISESERDPSGELFF. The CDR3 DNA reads TGTGCCATCAGTGAGTCAGAGCGGGACCCTTCCGGGGAGCTGTTTTTT.

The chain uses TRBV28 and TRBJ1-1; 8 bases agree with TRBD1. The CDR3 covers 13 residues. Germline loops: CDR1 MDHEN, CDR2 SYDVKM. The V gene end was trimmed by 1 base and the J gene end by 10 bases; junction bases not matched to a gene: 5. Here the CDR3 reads CASSLSGGRIAFF. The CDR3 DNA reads TGTGCCAGCAGTTTATCAGGGGGCCGGATAGCTTTCTTT.

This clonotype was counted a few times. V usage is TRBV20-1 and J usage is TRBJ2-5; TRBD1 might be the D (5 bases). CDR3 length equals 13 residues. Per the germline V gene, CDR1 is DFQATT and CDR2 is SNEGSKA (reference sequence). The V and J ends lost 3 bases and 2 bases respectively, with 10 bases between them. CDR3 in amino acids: CSARGQSQETQYF. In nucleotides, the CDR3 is TGCAGTGCTAGGGGGCAGTCACAAGAGACCCAGTACTTC.

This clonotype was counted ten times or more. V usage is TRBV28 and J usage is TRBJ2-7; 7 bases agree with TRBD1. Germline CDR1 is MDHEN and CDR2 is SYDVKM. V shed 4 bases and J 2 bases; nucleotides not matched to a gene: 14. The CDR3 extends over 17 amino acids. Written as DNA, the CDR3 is TGTGCCAGCAGTTCCGCCTCAGGGGGTAAAAGTACCTACGAGCAGTACTTC. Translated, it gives CASSSASGGKSTYEQYF.

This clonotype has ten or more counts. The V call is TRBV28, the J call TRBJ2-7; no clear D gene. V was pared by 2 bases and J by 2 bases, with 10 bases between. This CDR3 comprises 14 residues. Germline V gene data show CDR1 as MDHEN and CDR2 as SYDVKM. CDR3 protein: CASSLPDATYEQYF. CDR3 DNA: TGTGCCAGCAGTTTACCGGACGCCACCTACGAGCAGTACTTC.